The rows below give T cell receptor beta chains drawn from one sample of a study of early T cells in non-severe SARS-CoV-2 infection. TCRdb reprocessed the 5' RACE reads via MiXCR and lists one record per CDR3 protein. This table holds around 39,000 distinct CDR3 sequences, about 7.4% found once. This sample comprised whole blood, obtained at baseline. The receptors originated from an adult who was a healthcare worker with PCR-confirmed SARS-CoV-2 infection or an uninfected control (not recorded which). Each CDR3 is given with its conserved first and last residue. A D gene is named only where the DNA matches it firmly. Size is omitted from some rows. Given values are once, few, many or a class for expanded clones.

clone_size,d_call,j_call,v_call,cdr3_aa,cdr3_nt
few,TRBD2,TRBJ2-4,TRBV5-1,CASTWGGRVSTKNIQYF,TGCGCCAGCACCTGGGGCGGGAGAGTGTCTACCAAAAACATTCAGTACTTC
many,-,TRBJ2-2,TRBV6-4,CASSDTGAHTGELFF,TGTGCCAGCAGTGACACGGGGGCCCACACCGGGGAGCTGTTTTTT
-,-,TRBJ2-6,TRBV19,CASTETGTSGANVLTF,TGTGCCAGTACCGAGACAGGGACTTCTGGGGCCAACGTCCTGACTTTC
many,TRBD1,TRBJ2-1,TRBV25-1,CASSVGQGSRHEQFF,TGTGCCAGCTCCGTCGGACAGGGCTCGAGGCATGAGCAGTTCTTC
few,-,TRBJ1-2,TRBV2,CASSVLGYGYTF,TGTGCCAGCAGTGTCTTGGGGTATGGCTACACCTTC
many,TRBD1,TRBJ1-1,TRBV5-1,CASSLTGAETEAFF,TGCGCCAGCAGCTTGACAGGGGCTGAAACTGAAGCTTTCTTT
many,-,TRBJ2-5,TRBV12-3/TRBV12-4,CASSFGGGTQETQYF,TGTGCCAGCAGTTTTGGCGGGGGCACCCAAGAGACCCAGTACTTC
many,TRBD1,TRBJ1-4,TRBV20-1,CSAIQGALEKLFF,TGCAGTGCTATCCAGGGGGCGCTTGAAAAACTGTTTTTT
few,TRBD2,TRBJ2-1,TRBV6-1,CASRDDFGTSGGLSSYNEQFF,TGTGCCAGCAGGGACGATTTCGGGACTAGCGGGGGGTTGAGCTCCTACAATGAGCAGTTCTTC
-,-,TRBJ1-1,TRBV12-3/TRBV12-4,CASSLKGMGTEAFF,TGTGCCAGCAGTTTAAAGGGGATGGGCACTGAAGCTTTCTTT
-,-,TRBJ2-5,TRBV28,CASSPNWGQETQYF,TGTGCCAGCAGTCCAAACTGGGGGCAAGAGACCCAGTACTTC